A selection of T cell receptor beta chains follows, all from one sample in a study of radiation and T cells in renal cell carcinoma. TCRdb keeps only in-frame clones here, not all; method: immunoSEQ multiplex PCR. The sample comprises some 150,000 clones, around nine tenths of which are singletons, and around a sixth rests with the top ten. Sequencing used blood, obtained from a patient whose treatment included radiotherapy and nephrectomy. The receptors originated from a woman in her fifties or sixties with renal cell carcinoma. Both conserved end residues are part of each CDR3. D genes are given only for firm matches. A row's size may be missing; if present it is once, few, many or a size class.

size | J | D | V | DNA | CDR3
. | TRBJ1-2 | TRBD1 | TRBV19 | TGTGCCAGTAGTTCAAGGAGAAGGAATCCGGGACAGGGGGCGGATGGCTACACCTTC | CASSSRRRNPGQGADGYTF
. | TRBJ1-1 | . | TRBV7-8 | TGTGCCAGCGTGGGGGACACTGAAGCTTTCTTT | CASVGDTEAFF
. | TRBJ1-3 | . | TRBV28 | TGTGCCAGCAGTTTTATTAGCTCTGGAAACACCATATATTTT | CASSFISSGNTIYF
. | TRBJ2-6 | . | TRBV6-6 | TGTGCCAGCAGTTACGCGGCCGGCTCTGGGGCCAACGTCCTGACTTTC | CASSYAAGSGANVLTF
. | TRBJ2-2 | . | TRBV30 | TGTGCCTGGAGGAGGGGAAACACCGGGGAGCTGTTTTTT | CAWRRGNTGELFF
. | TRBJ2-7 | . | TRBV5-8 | TGTGCCAGCAGCTTGGTTAGGCACTACGAGCAGTACTTC | CASSLVRHYEQYF
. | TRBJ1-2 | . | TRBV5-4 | TGTGCCAGCAGCTTGTCTCTGGGGGAAGGGGGTGGCTACACCTTC | CASSLSLGEGGGYTF
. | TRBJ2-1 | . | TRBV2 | TGTGCCAGCAGTGAATGGGCTAGTACTTCCTACAATGAGCAGTTCTTC | CASSEWASTSYNEQFF
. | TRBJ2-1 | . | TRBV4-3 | TGCGCCAGCAGCCAAAATACACGACAAAGGGGGATTTGGTACAATGAGCAGTTCTTC | CASSQNTRQRGIWYNEQFF
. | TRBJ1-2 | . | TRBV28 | TGTGCCAGCAGTTCCCTTGGGGGCCTTAACTATGGCTACACCTTC | CASSSLGGLNYGYTF
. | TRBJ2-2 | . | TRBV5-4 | TGTGCCAGCAGCTTGAGGCGGGCCACCCCGGCTGGCGGGGAGCTGTTTTTT | CASSLRRATPAGGELFF
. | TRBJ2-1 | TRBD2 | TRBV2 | TGTGCCAGCAGGCCCAGTAGCGGGAGTGGGGATGAGCAGTTCTTC | CASRPSSGSGDEQFF
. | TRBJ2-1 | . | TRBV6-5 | TGTGCCAGCAGACCAAGCCGAGAGGACAATGAGCAGTTCTTC | CASRPSREDNEQFF
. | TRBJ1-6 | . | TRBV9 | TGTGCCGGCAGCGTTCTGGGACATCCTCATAATTCACCCCTCCACTTT | CAGSVLGHPHNSPLHF
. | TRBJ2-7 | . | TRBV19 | TGTGCCAGTAGTCCCCCGGGGCCATACGAGCAGTACTTC | CASSPPGPYEQYF
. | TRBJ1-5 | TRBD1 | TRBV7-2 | TGTGCCAGCAGCTTAGTGCAGGGGGCGGAAGGTCAGCCCCAGCATTTT | CASSLVQGAEGQPQHF
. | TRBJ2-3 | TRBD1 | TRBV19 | TGTGCCAGTAGATCAGGGGGCGCGGGAGATACGCAGTATTTT | CASRSGGAGDTQYF
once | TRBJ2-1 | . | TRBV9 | TGTGCCAGCAGCGTGGGGGGGACAGCGACATACAATGAGCAGTTCTTC | CASSVGGTATYNEQFF
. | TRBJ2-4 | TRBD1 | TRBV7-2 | TGTGCCAGCAGAGGACAGGACGAAAACATTCAGTACTTC | CASRGQDENIQYF
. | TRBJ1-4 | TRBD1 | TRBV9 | TGTGCCAGCAGCGTACAGACAGGGGTTAATGAAAAACTGTTTTTT | CASSVQTGVNEKLFF
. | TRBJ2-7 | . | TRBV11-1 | TGTGCCAGCAGCTTTAAAGGGGGACCGGGTTACTTC | CASSFKGGPGYF
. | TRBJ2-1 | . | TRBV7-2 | TGTGCCAGCAGCTTAATAGCGCACAATGAGCAGTTCTTC | CASSLIAHNEQFF
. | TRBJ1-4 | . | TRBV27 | TGTGCCAGCAAGCAGGCAAATCAGGAAAAACTGTTTTTT | CASKQANQEKLFF
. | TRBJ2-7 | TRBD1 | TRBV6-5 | TGTGCCAGCAGTCACCGGGACAGGGCCTACGAGCAGTACTTC | CASSHRDRAYEQYF
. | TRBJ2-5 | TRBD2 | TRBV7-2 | TGTGCCAGCAGCCTAGCGGGGGTGCAAGAGACCCAGTACTTC | CASSLAGVQETQYF
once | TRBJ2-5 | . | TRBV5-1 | TGCGCCAGCCGGCTTCCTTTCGGCAGTGAGACCCAGTACTTC | CASRLPFGSETQYF
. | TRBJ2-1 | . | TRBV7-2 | TGTGCCAGCAGCTTAGCCCGGGGAGCCTACAATGAGCAGTTCTTC | CASSLARGAYNEQFF
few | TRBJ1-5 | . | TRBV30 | TGTGCCTGGAGCCTCGGAGTAAATCAGCCCCAGCATTTT | CAWSLGVNQPQHF
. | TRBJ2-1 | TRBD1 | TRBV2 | TGTGCCAGCAGCGGCTCGGGACAGCAGAGCTCCTACAATGAGCAGTTCTTC | CASSGSGQQSSYNEQFF
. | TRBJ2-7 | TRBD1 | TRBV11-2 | TGTGCCAGCAGCCAAAGGACAGGCTTCTCCTACGAGCAGTACTTC | CASSQRTGFSYEQYF
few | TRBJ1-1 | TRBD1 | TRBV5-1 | TGCGCCAGCAGCGCAAGGACAGGGGTTTCGCGTCTAGCTTTCTTT | CASSARTGVSRLAFF
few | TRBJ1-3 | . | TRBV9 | TGTGCCAGCAGCGTCACCGGAAACACCATATATTTT | CASSVTGNTIYF
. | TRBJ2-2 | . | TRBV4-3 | TGCGCCAGCAGCCAAGGAAGCCGGGGGACAGAGAACACCGGGGAGCTGTTTTTT | CASSQGSRGTENTGELFF
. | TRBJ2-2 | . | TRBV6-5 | TGTGCCAGCAGGAGCACCGGGGAGCTGTTTTTT | CASRSTGELFF
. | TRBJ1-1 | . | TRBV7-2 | TGTGCCAGCAGCTTAGGGGTTTGGGCTTTCTTT | CASSLGVWAFF
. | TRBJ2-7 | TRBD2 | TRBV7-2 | TGTGCCAGCAGCGTAACCGGGACTAGTACCTACGAGCAGTACTTC | CASSVTGTSTYEQYF
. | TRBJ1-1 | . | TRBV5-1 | TGCGCCAGCCGGGGGGAGACTGAAGCTTTCTTT | CASRGETEAFF
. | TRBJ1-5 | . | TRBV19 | TGTGCCAGTAGTATTGAGGGCTGGCAGCCCCAGCATTTT | CASSIEGWQPQHF
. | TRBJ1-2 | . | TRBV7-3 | TGTGCCAGCAGCCTATCCGTGGGGGACGGCTACACCTTC | CASSLSVGDGYTF
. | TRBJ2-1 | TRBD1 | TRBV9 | TGTGCCAGCAGCGTCCAACAGGGGACCCACAATGAGCAGTTCTTC | CASSVQQGTHNEQFF
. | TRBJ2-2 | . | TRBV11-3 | TGTGCCAGCAGTCAGCGGTTGGGCGCCGGGGAGCTGTTTTTT | CASSQRLGAGELFF